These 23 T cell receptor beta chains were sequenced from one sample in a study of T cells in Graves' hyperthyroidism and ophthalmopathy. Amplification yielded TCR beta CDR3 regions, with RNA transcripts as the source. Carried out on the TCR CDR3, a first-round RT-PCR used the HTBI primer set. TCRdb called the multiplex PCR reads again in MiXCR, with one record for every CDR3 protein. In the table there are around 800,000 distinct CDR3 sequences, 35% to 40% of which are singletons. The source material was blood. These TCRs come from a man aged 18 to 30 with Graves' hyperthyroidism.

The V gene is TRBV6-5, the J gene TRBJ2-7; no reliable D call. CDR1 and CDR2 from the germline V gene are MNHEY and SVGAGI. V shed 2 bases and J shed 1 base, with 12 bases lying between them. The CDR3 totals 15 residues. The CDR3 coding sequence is TGTGCCAGCAGTTACCGGCGATCAAGTTCCTACGAGCAGTACTTC. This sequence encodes CASSYRRSSSYEQYF.

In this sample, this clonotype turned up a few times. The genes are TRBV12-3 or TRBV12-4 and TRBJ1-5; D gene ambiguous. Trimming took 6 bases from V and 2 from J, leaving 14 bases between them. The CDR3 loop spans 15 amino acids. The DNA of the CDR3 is TGTGCCAGCAGCACCCGGGTTGTGGGCAATCAGCCCCAGCATTTT. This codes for CASSTRVVGNQPQHF.

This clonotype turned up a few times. The CDR3 sequence is CASSQDRDYGYTF. DNA of the CDR3: TGCGCCAGCAGCCAGGACAGGGACTATGGCTACACCTTC. The rearrangement links TRBV5-1 to TRBJ1-2, with 8 nucleotides matching TRBD1. CDR1 is SGHRS and CDR2 is YFSETQ in the germline V gene. This CDR3 region has 13 residues. V shed 4 bases and J 3 bases; nucleotides not matched to a gene: 2.

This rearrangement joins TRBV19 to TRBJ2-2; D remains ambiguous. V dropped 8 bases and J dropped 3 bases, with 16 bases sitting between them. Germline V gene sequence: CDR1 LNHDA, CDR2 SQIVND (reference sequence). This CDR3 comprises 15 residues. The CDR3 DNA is TGTGCCAGTTGCCTCCCGATTGGGCACACCGGGGAGCTGTTTTTT. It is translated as CASCLPIGHTGELFF.

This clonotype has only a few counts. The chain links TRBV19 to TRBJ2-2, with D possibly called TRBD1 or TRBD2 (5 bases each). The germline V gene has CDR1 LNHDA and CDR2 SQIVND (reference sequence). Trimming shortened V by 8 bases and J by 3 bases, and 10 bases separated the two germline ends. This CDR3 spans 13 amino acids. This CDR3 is CASGDGDTGELFF. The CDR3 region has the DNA TGTGCCAGTGGGGACGGAGACACCGGGGAGCTGTTTTTT. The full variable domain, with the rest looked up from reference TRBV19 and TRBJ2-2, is DGGITQSPKYLFRKEGQNVTLSCEQNLNHDAMYWYRQDPGQGLRLIYYSQIVNDFQKGDIAEGYSVSREKKESFPLTVTSAQKNPTAFYLCASGDGDTGELFFGEGSRLTVL.

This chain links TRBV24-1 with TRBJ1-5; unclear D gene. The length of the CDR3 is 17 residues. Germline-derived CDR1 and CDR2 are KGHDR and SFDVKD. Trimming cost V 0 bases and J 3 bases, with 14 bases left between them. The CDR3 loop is CATSDLREGRLNQPQHF. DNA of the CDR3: TGTGCCACCAGTGATTTGCGCGAAGGGAGGCTCAATCAGCCCCAGCATTTT.

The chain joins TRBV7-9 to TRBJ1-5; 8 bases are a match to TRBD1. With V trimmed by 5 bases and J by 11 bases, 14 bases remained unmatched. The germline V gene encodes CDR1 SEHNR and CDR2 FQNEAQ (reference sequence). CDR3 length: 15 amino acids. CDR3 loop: CASSVLQGVLGAQHF. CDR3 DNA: TGTGCCAGCAGCGTCTTACAGGGGGTTCTCGGAGCCCAGCATTTT.

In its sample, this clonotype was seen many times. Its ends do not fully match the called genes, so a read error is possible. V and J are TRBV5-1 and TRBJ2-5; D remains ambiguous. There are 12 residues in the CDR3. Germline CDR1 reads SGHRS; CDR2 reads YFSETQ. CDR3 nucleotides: TGTGCCAGCAGCTTAGAGCAAGAGACCCAGTACTTC. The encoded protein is CASSLEQETQYF.

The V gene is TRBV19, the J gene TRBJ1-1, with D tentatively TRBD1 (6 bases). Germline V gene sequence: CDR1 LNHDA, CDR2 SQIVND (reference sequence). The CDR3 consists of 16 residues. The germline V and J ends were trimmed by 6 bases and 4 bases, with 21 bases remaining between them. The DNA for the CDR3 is TGTGCCAGTAGCGGGGGACAAACGGCTAAGGGCACTGAAGCTTTCTTT. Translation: CASSGGQTAKGTEAFF.

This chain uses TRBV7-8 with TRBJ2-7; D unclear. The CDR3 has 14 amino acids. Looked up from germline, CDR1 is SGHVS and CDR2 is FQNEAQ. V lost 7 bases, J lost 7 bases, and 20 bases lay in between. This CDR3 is CASIKPGGLGEQYF. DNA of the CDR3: TGTGCCAGCATCAAACCGGGTGGGTTAGGGGAGCAGTACTTC.

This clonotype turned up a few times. The CDR3 protein is CASSYGAGGNTEAFF. The CDR3 DNA is TGTGCCAGCAGTTACGGGGCCGGGGGGAACACTGAAGCTTTCTTT. The chain is built from TRBV6-6 and TRBJ1-1, with D possibly TRBD1 on 5 matching bases. Trimming left V 2 bases short and J 1 base short, with 11 bases between. Germline loops: CDR1 MNHNY, CDR2 SVGAGI (reference sequence). CDR3 size: 15 residues.

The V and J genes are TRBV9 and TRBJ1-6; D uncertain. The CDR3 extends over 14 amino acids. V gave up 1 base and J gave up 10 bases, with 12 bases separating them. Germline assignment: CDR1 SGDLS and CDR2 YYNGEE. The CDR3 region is CASSVLVGQSPLHF. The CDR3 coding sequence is TGTGCCAGCAGCGTACTCGTGGGTCAGTCACCCCTCCACTTT.

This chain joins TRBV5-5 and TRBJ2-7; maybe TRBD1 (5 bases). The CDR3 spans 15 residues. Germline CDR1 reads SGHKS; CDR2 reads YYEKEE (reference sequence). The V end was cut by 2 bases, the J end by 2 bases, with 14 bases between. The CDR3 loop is CASSFRTSNPYEQYF. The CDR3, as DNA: TGTGCCAGCAGCTTTCGGACAAGTAACCCCTACGAGCAGTACTTC.

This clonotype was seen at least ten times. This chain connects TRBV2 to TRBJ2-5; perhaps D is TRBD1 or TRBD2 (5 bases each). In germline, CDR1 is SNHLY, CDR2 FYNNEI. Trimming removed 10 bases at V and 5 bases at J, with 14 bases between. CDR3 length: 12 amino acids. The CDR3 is CAMGEHLETQYF. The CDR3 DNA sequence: TGTGCCATGGGGGAACATCTGGAGACCCAGTACTTC.

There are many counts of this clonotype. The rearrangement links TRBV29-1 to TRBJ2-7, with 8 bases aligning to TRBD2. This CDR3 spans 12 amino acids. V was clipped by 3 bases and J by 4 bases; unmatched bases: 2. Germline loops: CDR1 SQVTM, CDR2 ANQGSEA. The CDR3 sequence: CSVELAGYEQYF. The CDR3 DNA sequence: TGCAGCGTTGAGCTAGCGGGTTACGAGCAGTACTTC.

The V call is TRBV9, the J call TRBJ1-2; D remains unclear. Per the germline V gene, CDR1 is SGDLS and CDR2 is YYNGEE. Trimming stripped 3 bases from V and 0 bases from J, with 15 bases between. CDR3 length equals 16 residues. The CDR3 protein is CASSGGWHPSNYGYTF. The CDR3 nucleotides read TGTGCCAGCAGCGGTGGATGGCACCCTTCTAACTATGGCTACACCTTC. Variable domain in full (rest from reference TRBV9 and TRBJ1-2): DSGVTQTPKHLITATGQRVTLRCSPRSGDLSVYWYQQSLDQGLQFLIQYYNGEERAKGNILERFSAQQFPDLHSELNLSSLELGDSALYFCASSGGWHPSNYGYTFGSGTRLTVV.

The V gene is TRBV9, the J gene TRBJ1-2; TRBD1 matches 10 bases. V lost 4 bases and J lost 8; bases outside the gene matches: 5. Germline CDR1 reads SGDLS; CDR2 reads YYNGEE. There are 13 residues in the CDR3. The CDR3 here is CASSLGQGIGYTF. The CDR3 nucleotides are TGTGCCAGCAGCCTGGGACAGGGGATCGGCTACACCTTC.

In DNA form, the CDR3 reads TGTGCCAGCACCCTAGGACTAGAACCTTTGGAGACCCAGTACTTC. Its translation is CASTLGLEPLETQYF. The genes are TRBV3-1 and TRBJ2-5; TRBD2 aligns across 7 bases. Germline CDR1 is LGHDT and CDR2 is YNNKEL (reference sequence). Germline trimming cut 7 bases from V and 5 bases from J; bases unmatched to any gene: 13. This CDR3 spans 15 amino acids.

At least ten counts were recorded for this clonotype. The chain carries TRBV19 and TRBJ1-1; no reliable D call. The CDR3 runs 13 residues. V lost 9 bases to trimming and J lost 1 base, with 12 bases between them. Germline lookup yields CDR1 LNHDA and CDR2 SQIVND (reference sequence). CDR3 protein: CASYRNWNTEAFF. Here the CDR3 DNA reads TGTGCCAGCTACCGAAACTGGAACACTGAAGCTTTCTTT. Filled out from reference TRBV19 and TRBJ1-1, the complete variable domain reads DGGITQSPKYLFRKEGQNVTLSCEQNLNHDAMYWYRQDPGQGLRLIYYSQIVNDFQKGDIAEGYSVSREKKESFPLTVTSAQKNPTAFYLCASYRNWNTEAFFGQGTRLTVV.

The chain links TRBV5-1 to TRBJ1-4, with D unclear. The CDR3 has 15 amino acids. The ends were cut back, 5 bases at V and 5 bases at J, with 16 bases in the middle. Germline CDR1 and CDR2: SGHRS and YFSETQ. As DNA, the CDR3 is TGCGCCAGCAGATCGCTCGGGCAGGAGAATGAAAAACTGTTTTTT. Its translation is CASRSLGQENEKLFF.

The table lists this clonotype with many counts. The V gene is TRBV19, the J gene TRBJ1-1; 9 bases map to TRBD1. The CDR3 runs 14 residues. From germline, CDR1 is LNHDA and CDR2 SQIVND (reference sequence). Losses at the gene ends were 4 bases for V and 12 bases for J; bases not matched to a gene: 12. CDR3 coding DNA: TGTGCCAGTAGTACCTCGGACAGGGGAGATCTAACTTTCTTT. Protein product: CASSTSDRGDLTFF.

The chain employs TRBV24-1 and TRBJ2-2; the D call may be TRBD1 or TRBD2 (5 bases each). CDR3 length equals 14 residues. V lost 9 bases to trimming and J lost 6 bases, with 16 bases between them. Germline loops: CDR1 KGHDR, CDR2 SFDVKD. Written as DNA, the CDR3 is TGTGCCACCGGGCGGGTAGGGGACCCCGGGGAGCTGTTTTTT. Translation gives CATGRVGDPGELFF.

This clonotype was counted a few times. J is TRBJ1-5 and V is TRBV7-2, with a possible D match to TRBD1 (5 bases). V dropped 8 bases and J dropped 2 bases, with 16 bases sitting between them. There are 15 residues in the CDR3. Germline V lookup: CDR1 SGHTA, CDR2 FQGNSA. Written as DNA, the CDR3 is TGTGCCAGCCATGACAGTTTTTATGGCAATCAGCCCCAGCATTTT. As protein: CASHDSFYGNQPQHF.